The 4 T cell receptor beta chains below were found in one sample sequenced in a study of shared clonotypes between healthy human individuals (dated by TCRdb to 2020 to 2021). Receptors were amplified or captured by the immunoSEQ multiplex PCR assay. In TCRdb, the immuneACCESS table is reduced to in-frame sequences with V and J assigned. These tables do not hold every clone; where another copy was compared, an unresolved V gene accounts for under half, and the others remain unexplained. Counted in this sample were around 500,000 clones; over 70% of them appeared once. Of the sample, about 12% is held by the ten largest clones. Sequencing was carried out using PBMCs. All receptors come from a woman between 40 and 50 years old in good health. Some clones in this sample may be carry-over from other donors' samples.

The chain carries TRBV5-1 and TRBJ1-5, with D perhaps matching TRBD1 (5 bases). CDR1 and CDR2 from the germline V gene are SGHRS and YFSETQ. The CDR3 totals 15 residues. With 0 bases removed from V and 7 bases from J, the gap between germline ends came to 14 bases. This CDR3 reads CASSLDRGPGQPQHF. The DNA for the CDR3 is TGCGCCAGCAGCTTGGATAGGGGTCCGGGACAGCCCCAGCATTTT.

CDR3 bases: TGTGCCAGCTCACCCGACAGGGTGGGTATGAACACTGAAGCTTTCTTT. Protein product: CASSPDRVGMNTEAFF. The V and J genes are TRBV18 and TRBJ1-1, with 7 bases that match TRBD1. Germline assignment: CDR1 KGHSH and CDR2 LQKENI. The CDR3 is made up of 16 amino acids. The junction had 7 bases not matched to a gene; V was cut back by 3 bases and J by 0 bases. Complete variable domain (other parts from reference TRBV18 and TRBJ1-1): NAGVMQNPRHLVRRRGQEARLRCSPMKGHSHVYWYRQLPEEGLKFMVYLQKENIIDESGMPKERFSAEFPKEGPSILRIQQVVRGDSAAYFCASSPDRVGMNTEAFFGQGTRLTVV.

As for this clone: This sequence is one base from a far larger clone and is likely a read error. The gene calls are TRBV4-1 and TRBJ2-7; a possible D gene is TRBD2 (5 bases). Germline-derived CDR1 and CDR2 are MGHRA and YSYEKL. V was clipped by 4 bases and J by 0 bases, with 10 bases between them. The CDR3 is made up of 14 amino acids. Here the CDR3 reads CASSLRRYSYEQYF. CDR3 DNA: TGCGCCAGCAGCCTACGGAGGTACTCCTACGAGCAGTACTTC.

In this sample, this clone turned up a few times. A much larger clone is a single base away; this may be a read error. This chain joins TRBV5-1 and TRBJ2-7; D gene unclear. The CDR3 runs to 15 residues. Germline CDR1 reads SGHRS; CDR2 reads YFSETQ. This CDR3 reads CGSSSGNGRYYEQYF. The CDR3 DNA sequence: TGCGGCAGCAGCTCGGGCAACGGTAGATACTACGAGCAGTACTTC.